This TCR beta chain emerged from a study of T cells in Graves' hyperthyroidism and ophthalmopathy. V lost 0 bases to trimming and J lost 6 bases; unmatched junction nucleotides: 14. CDR3 length equals 18 residues. CDR1 GTSNPN and CDR2 SVGIG come from the germline V gene (reference sequence). This clonotype has at least ten counts. Regions amplified from RNA transcripts were the TCR beta CDR3 regions. The HTBI primer set drove a first-round RT-PCR of the TCR CDR3. Using its own MiXCR run on the multiplex PCR reads, TCRdb lists one record per CDR3 protein. The sample has about 640,000 distinct CDR3 sequences, less than 25% seen once.

This chain links TRBV30 with TRBJ2-3, with TRBD2 matching over 11 bases. Sequenced: blood. This sequence was found in a man younger than 45 with Graves' ophthalmopathy. The CDR3 here is CAWSVGQRLAGRIDTQYF. The CDR3 coding sequence is TGTGCCTGGAGTGTAGGCCAGAGACTAGCGGGAAGGATCGATACGCAGTATTTT.